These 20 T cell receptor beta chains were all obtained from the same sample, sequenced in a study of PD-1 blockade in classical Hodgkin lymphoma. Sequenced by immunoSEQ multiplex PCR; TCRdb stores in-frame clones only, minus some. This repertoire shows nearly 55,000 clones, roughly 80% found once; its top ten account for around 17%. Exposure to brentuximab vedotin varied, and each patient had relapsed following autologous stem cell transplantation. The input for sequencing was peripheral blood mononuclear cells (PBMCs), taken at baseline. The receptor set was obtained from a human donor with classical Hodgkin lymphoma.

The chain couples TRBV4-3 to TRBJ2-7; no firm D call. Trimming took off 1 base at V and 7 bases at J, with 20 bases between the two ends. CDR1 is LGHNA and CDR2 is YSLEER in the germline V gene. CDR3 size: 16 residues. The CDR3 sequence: CASSQGRPPKNREQYF. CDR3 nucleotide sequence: TGCGCCAGCAGCCAAGGTCGACCACCTAAAAACCGGGAGCAGTACTTC.

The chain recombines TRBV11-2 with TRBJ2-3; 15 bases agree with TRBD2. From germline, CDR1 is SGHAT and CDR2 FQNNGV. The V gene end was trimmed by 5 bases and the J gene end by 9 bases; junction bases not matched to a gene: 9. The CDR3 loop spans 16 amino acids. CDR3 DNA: TGTGCCAGCAGCATTGGACTAGCGGGAGGGCCCACAACGCAGTATTTT. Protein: CASSIGLAGGPTTQYF.

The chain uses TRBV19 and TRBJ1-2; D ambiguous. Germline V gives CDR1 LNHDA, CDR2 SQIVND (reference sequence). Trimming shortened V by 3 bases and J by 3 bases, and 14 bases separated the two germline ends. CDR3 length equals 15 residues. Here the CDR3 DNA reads TGTGCCAGTAGTATTAGGACCGTGGAGTACTATGGCTACACCTTC. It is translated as CASSIRTVEYYGYTF.

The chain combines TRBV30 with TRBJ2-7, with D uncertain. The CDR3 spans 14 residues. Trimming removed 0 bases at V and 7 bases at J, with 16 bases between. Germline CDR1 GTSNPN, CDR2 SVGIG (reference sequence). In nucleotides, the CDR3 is TGTGCCTGGAGTGTAGCGCCTCTTAATCGTGAGCAGTACTTC. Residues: CAWSVAPLNREQYF.

This CDR3 reads CAISQTGVDYGYTF. The CDR3 nucleotides are TGTGCCATCAGCCAGACAGGGGTTGACTATGGCTACACCTTC. V usage is TRBV10-3 and J usage is TRBJ1-2, with 8 bases that match TRBD1. The CDR3 extends over 14 amino acids. The V gene end was trimmed by 6 bases and the J gene end by 3 bases; junction bases not matched to a gene: 6. Germline CDR1 and CDR2: ENHRY and SYGVKD.

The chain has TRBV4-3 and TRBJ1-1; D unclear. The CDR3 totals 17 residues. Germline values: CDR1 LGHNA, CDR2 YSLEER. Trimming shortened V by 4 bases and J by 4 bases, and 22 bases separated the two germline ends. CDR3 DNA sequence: TGCGCCAGCAGCCGTAAGGTGGCAATCGGGGTTATCACTGAAGCTTTCTTT. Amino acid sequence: CASSRKVAIGVITEAFF.

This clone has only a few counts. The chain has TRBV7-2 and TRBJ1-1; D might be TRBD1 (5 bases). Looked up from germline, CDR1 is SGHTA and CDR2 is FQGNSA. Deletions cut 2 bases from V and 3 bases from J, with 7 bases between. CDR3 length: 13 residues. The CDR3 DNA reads TGTGCCAGCAGCTTAATGGGGGACACTGAAGCTTTCTTT. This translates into CASSLMGDTEAFF.

The DNA of the CDR3 is TGCAGCGTCAAGGGGGACTCCTACGAGCAGTACTTC. It specifies CSVKGDSYEQYF. This chain uses TRBV29-1 with TRBJ2-7; possible D gene TRBD1, 6 bases. V was pared by 6 bases and J by 0 bases, with 9 bases between. CDR3 length equals 12 residues. Germline V lookup: CDR1 SQVTM, CDR2 ANQGSEA.

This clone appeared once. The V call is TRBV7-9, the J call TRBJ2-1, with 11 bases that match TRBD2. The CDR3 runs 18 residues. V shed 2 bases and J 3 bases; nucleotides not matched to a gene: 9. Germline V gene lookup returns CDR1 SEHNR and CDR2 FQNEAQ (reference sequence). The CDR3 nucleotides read TGTGCCAGCAGCTTACCACGGCGACTAGCGGGACGCTACAATGAGCAGTTCTTC. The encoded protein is CASSLPRRLAGRYNEQFF. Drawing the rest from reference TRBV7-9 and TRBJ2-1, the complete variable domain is DTGVSQNPRHKITKRGQNVTFRCDPISEHNRLYWYRQTLGQGPEFLTYFQNEAQLEKSRLLSDRFSAERPKGSFSTLEIQRTEQGDSAMYLCASSLPRRLAGRYNEQFFGPGTRLTVL.

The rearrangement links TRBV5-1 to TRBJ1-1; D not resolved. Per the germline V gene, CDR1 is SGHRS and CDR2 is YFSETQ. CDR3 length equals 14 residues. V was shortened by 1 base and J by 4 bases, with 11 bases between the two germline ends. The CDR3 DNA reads TGCGCCAGCAGCTTGTCGGTGGAGGTCACTGAAGCTTTCTTT. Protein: CASSLSVEVTEAFF.

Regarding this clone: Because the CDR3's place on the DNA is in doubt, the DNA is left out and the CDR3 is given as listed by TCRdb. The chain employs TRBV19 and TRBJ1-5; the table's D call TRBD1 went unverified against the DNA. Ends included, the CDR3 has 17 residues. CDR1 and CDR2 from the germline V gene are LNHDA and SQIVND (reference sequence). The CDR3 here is CASSIRRVGPGNQPQHF.

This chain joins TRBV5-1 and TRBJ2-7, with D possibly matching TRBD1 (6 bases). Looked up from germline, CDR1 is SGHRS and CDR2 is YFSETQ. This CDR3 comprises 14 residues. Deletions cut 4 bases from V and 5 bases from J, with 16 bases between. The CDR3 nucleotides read TGCGCCAGCAGCGTTGGACAGCCTAGTGACGAGCAGTACGTC. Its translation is CASSVGQPSDEQYV.

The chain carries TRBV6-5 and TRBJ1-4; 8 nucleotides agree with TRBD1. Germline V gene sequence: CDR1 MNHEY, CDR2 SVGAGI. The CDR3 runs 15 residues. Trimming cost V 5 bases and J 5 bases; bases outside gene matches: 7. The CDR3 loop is CASSLRQGINEKLFF. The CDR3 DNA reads TGTGCCAGCAGTCTCCGACAGGGGATAAATGAAAAACTGTTTTTT.

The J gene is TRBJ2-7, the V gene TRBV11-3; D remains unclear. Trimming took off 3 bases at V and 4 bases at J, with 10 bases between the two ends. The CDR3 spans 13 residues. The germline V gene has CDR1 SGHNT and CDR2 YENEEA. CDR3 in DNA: TGTGCCAGCAGCTTCAACTGGGGATACGAGCAGTACGTC. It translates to CASSFNWGYEQYV.

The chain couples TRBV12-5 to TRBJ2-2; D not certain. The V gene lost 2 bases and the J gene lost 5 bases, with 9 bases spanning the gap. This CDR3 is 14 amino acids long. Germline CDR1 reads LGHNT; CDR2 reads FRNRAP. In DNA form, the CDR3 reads TGTGCTAGTGGTTTGCTCAGTCTGACCGGGGAGCTGTTTTTT. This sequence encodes CASGLLSLTGELFF.

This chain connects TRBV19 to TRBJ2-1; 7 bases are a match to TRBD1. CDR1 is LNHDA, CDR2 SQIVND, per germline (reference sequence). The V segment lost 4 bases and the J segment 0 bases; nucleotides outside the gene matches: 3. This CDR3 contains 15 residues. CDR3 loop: CASSTGDSSYNEQFF. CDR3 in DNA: TGTGCCAGTAGTACCGGGGACAGCTCCTACAATGAGCAGTTCTTC.

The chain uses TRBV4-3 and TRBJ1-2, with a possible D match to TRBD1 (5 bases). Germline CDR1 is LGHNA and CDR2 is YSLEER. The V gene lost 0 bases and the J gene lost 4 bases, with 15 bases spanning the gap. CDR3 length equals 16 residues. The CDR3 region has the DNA TGCGCCAGCAGCCAAGACAGGGTAGTAAGGGCCTATGGCTACACCTTC. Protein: CASSQDRVVRAYGYTF.

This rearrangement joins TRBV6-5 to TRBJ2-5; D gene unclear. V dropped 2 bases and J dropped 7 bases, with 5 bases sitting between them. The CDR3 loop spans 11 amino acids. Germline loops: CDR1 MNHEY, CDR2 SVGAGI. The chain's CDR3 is CASSYKATQYF. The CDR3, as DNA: TGTGCCAGCAGTTACAAGGCGACCCAGTACTTC.

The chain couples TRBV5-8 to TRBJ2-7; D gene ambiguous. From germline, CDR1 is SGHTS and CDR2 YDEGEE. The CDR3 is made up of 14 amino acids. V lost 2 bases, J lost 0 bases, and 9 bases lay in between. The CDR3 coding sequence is TGTGCCAGCAGCTTCGACGGTGGCTCCTACGAGCAGTACTTC. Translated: CASSFDGGSYEQYF.

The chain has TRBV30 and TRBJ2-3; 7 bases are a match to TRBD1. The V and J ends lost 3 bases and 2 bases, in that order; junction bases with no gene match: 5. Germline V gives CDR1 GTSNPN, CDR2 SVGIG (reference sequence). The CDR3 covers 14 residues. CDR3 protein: CAWSRDSFTDTQYF. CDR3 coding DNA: TGTGCCTGGAGCCGGGACAGCTTCACAGATACGCAGTATTTT.